Presented here are 32 T cell receptor beta chains from one specimen sequenced in a study of shared clonotypes between healthy human individuals. Terminally differentiated effector memory CD45RA+ cells were left out of the naive CD8 fraction, which was CD45RO-negative and positively selected for CCR7. Here immunoSEQ multiplex PCR was the method, and the copy in TCRdb shows in-frame clones only, minus some. The sample comprises 500,000 to 700,000 clones, roughly 95% of which are singletons, and about 0.11% rests with the top ten. Material: naive CD8+ T cells sorted from blood. These receptors all come from a woman aged 25-40 years in good health.

The rearrangement joins TRBV5-4 to TRBJ2-3; D might be TRBD2 (7 bases). Germline V lookup: CDR1 SGHNT, CDR2 YYREEE (reference sequence). The CDR3 consists of 15 residues. Trimming cost V 3 bases and J 3 bases, with 14 bases left between them. The CDR3 nucleotides read TGTGCCAGCAGCTCGGGGGAGGGGGGTACAGATACGCAGTATTTT. It translates to CASSSGEGGTDTQYF.

This clone came up once. The J gene is TRBJ2-7, the V gene TRBV5-1; TRBD2 aligns across 8 bases. The CDR3 has 21 amino acids. From germline, CDR1 is SGHRS and CDR2 YFSETQ. J gave up 6 bases and V 0 bases, and 26 bases lay outside the gene matches. As DNA, the CDR3 is TGCGCCAGCAGCTTGGGCCTTCTCCCAGCGGGAGAGCGACTTACTTTCTCCGAGCAGTACTTC. Translation gives CASSLGLLPAGERLTFSEQYF.

Regarding this clone: An end of the junction differs from the germline gene, which may be a read error. The chain couples TRBV19 to TRBJ2-3; the match to TRBD1 covers 8 bases. Germline CDR1 LNHDA, CDR2 SQIVND (reference sequence). The CDR3 extends over 10 amino acids. The CDR3 coding sequence is TGTGCCAGTAGTAGGGGACAGGTGGTTTTT. It translates to CASSRGQVVF.

The chain couples TRBV7-8 to TRBJ1-5; 7 nucleotides line up with TRBD1. Trimming took 5 bases from V and 5 from J; bases not matched to a gene: 9. Looked up from germline, CDR1 is SGHVS and CDR2 is FQNEAQ. The CDR3 consists of 15 residues. The CDR3 reads CASSTGTVKYQPQHF. CDR3 DNA: TGTGCCAGCAGCACTGGGACAGTGAAGTATCAGCCCCAGCATTTT.

In nucleotides, the CDR3 is TGCGCCAGCAGCTTGGCGGACAGGGTTAGAATCACTGAAGCTTTCTTT. It yields the protein CASSLADRVRITEAFF. The J gene is TRBJ1-1, the V gene TRBV5-1, with TRBD1 matching over 8 bases. The CDR3 spans 16 residues. Germline CDR1 is SGHRS and CDR2 is YFSETQ. Trimming cost V 0 bases and J 4 bases; bases outside gene matches: 8.

J is TRBJ2-7 and V is TRBV28; 10 bases line up with TRBD2. Trimming cost V 5 bases and J 1 base; bases outside gene matches: 11. The length of the CDR3 is 17 residues. Germline assignment: CDR1 MDHEN and CDR2 SYDVKM. The CDR3 coding sequence is TGTGCCAGCAGTCCAGGGGCTAGCGGGAGATATTCCTACGAGCAGTACTTC. It specifies CASSPGASGRYSYEQYF.

The rearrangement uses TRBV13 and TRBJ2-3, with 9 bases that match TRBD2. The CDR3 has 15 amino acids. The germline V gene encodes CDR1 PRHDT and CDR2 FYEKMQ (reference sequence). Trimming took 3 bases from V and 5 from J; bases not matched to a gene: 6. CDR3: CASSFPSGMVDTQYF. The CDR3 region has the DNA TGTGCCAGCAGCTTCCCTAGCGGGATGGTAGATACGCAGTATTTT.

V and J are TRBV13 and TRBJ2-4; no firm D call. CDR3 size: 15 residues. Germline V gene data show CDR1 as PRHDT and CDR2 as FYEKMQ (reference sequence). V shed 4 bases and J shed 0 bases, with 10 bases lying between them. CDR3 DNA sequence: TGTGCCAGCAGCTCCAGCGAAGTAGCCAAAAACATTCAGTACTTC. Residues: CASSSSEVAKNIQYF.

To note about this clone: The junction differs from germline at one of its ends, possibly a read error. This chain connects TRBV5-8 to TRBJ1-3, with 10 positions matching TRBD1. The CDR3 contains 14 residues. From germline, CDR1 is SGHTS and CDR2 YDEGEE. CDR3 DNA sequence: TGTGCCAGCAGTTTGGACAGGGGGTTGAACACCATATATTTT. This sequence encodes CASSLDRGLNTIYF.

The V and J genes are TRBV11-2 and TRBJ1-1; D is uncertain. The CDR3 loop spans 13 amino acids. Germline loops: CDR1 SGHAT, CDR2 FQNNGV. V was shortened by 8 bases and J by 8 bases, with 18 bases between the two germline ends. The CDR3 reads CASRSSGWREAFF. In DNA form, the CDR3 reads TGTGCCAGCCGCTCCTCCGGGTGGAGGGAAGCTTTCTTT.

The CDR3 region is CASSGLAEGNNEQFF. CDR3 coding DNA: TGTGCCAGCAGCGGGCTAGCGGAAGGGAACAATGAGCAGTTCTTC. J is TRBJ2-1 and V is TRBV6-1; 7 bases are shared with TRBD2. The V and J ends lost 6 bases and 5 bases, in that order; junction bases with no gene match: 10. This CDR3 comprises 15 residues. The germline V gene has CDR1 MNHNS and CDR2 SASEGT.

The gene calls are TRBV27 and TRBJ1-2, with 7 nucleotides matching TRBD1. CDR3 length: 12 amino acids. Germline CDR1 and CDR2: MNHEY and SMNVEV (reference sequence). After removal of 6 bases from V and 7 bases from J, the junction contained 5 bases not matched to a gene. The CDR3 coding sequence is TGTGCCAGCAGCACAGGGGTTGGTGGCTACACCTTC. This gives the protein CASSTGVGGYTF.

V is TRBV7-8 and J is TRBJ2-3; 12 nucleotides agree with TRBD2. CDR1 SGHVS and CDR2 FQNEAQ come from the germline V gene. The CDR3 length is 17 residues. Germline trimming cut 5 bases from V and 4 bases from J; bases unmatched to any gene: 10. The DNA of the CDR3 is TGTGCCAGCAGCCCCCGACTAGCGGGAGTCCGTCCAGATACGCAGTATTTT. This sequence encodes CASSPRLAGVRPDTQYF. Looking up the rest from reference TRBV7-8 and TRBJ2-3 gives the full variable domain: GAGVSQSPRYKVAKRGQDVALRCDPISGHVSLFWYQQALGQGPEFLTYFQNEAQLDKSGLPSDRFFAERPEGSVSTLKIQRTQQEDSAVYLCASSPRLAGVRPDTQYFGPGTRLTVL.

This sequence joins TRBV5-1 and TRBJ2-7; 8 bases agree with TRBD1. J was trimmed by 3 bases and V by 4 bases; bases with no gene match: 12. Germline V lookup: CDR1 SGHRS, CDR2 YFSETQ. This CDR3 is built from 16 residues. The CDR3 region has the DNA TGCGCCAGCAGCAGGGTATCAGGGGGCACTGACTACGAGCAGTACTTC. Protein sequence: CASSRVSGGTDYEQYF.

CDR3 DNA: TGTGCCAGCAGTCACCCACAAATCGGATACGAGCAGTACTTC. Translated: CASSHPQIGYEQYF. The chain recombines TRBV13 with TRBJ2-7; no reliable D call. The CDR3 runs to 14 residues. CDR1 and CDR2 (germline): PRHDT, FYEKMQ (reference sequence). The V end was cut by 6 bases, the J end by 4 bases, with 16 bases between.

V is TRBV19 and J is TRBJ2-7; 10 bases agree with TRBD1. J was trimmed by 2 bases and V by 9 bases; bases with no gene match: 4. The CDR3 sequence is 13 residues long. Germline CDR1 is LNHDA and CDR2 is SQIVND (reference sequence). The CDR3 DNA is TGTGCCAGCGGGGACAGGGGTCCCTACGAGCAGTACTTC. Its translation is CASGDRGPYEQYF.

J is TRBJ2-7 and V is TRBV7-2; a possible D gene is TRBD2 (6 bases). The CDR3 consists of 14 residues. V lost 4 bases, J lost 4 bases, and 14 bases lay in between. Germline lookup yields CDR1 SGHTA and CDR2 FQGNSA. The CDR3 loop reads CASSSRDWRYEQYF. The CDR3 DNA reads as TGTGCCAGCAGCTCCCGGGACTGGCGATACGAGCAGTACTTC.

This chain uses TRBV10-1 with TRBJ2-2, with D perhaps TRBD1 (6 bases). CDR1 is WNHNN, CDR2 SYGVQD, per germline (reference sequence). The CDR3 covers 15 residues. The germline V and J ends were trimmed by 7 bases and 3 bases, with 15 bases remaining between them. CDR3 nucleotides: TGCGCCAGCACCGCCGGCAGGGGCGACACCGGGGAGCTGTTTTTT. Protein product: CASTAGRGDTGELFF.

This sequence joins TRBV7-7 and TRBJ1-1; D might be TRBD1 (6 bases). The CDR3 consists of 13 residues. Deletions cut 5 bases from V and 5 bases from J, with 12 bases between. The germline CDR1 and CDR2 sequences are SSHAT and FNYEAQ (reference sequence). The CDR3 nucleotides are TGTGCCAGCAGCAACAGGGAAGGTACTGAAGCTTTCTTT. Translation gives CASSNREGTEAFF.

V and J are TRBV5-1 and TRBJ2-7, with 8 bases identical to TRBD2. The CDR3 extends over 16 amino acids. Germline V gene data show CDR1 as SGHRS and CDR2 as YFSETQ. J lost 0 bases, V lost 4 bases, and 9 bases had no gene match. The DNA for the CDR3 is TGCGCCAGCAGCCCCCGGGGGAGCGGGAGCTCCTACGAGCAGTACTTC. Its protein is CASSPRGSGSSYEQYF.

The rearrangement links TRBV28 to TRBJ2-1; 8 nucleotides agree with TRBD2. The V gene's germline CDR1 is MDHEN and CDR2 SYDVKM. This CDR3 is 15 amino acids long. V was pared by 3 bases and J by 5 bases, with 6 bases of the junction left unmatched. CDR3 amino acids: CASSFLREDNNEQFF. The CDR3 region has the DNA TGTGCCAGCAGTTTTTTGCGGGAGGACAACAATGAGCAGTTCTTC.

As to this clone: Other DNA variants within this sample encode the same CDR3. The chain uses TRBV19 and TRBJ2-7; TRBD1 matches 9 bases. Germline V gene lookup returns CDR1 LNHDA and CDR2 SQIVND (reference sequence). Trimming took 5 bases from V and 2 from J; bases not matched to a gene: 4. The CDR3 runs to 14 residues. CDR3 loop: CASSPGQGTYEQYF. The CDR3 coding sequence is TGTGCCAGTAGTCCGGGACAGGGCACCTACGAGCAGTACTTC.

This clone occurred once. The CDR3 DNA reads TGTGCCAGCAGCCCAGCCTCCAATGAGCAGTTCTTC. Its protein is CASSPASNEQFF. The V and J genes are TRBV11-2 and TRBJ2-1, with unresolved D. The CDR3 has 12 residues. Germline loops: CDR1 SGHAT, CDR2 FQNNGV. With 5 bases removed from V and 6 bases from J, the gap between germline ends came to 8 bases.

The rearrangement uses TRBV27 and TRBJ2-1; D is possibly TRBD1 (6 bases). CDR3 length: 16 amino acids. Germline V lookup: CDR1 MNHEY, CDR2 SMNVEV (reference sequence). V lost 3 bases to trimming and J lost 2 bases, with 14 bases between them. The CDR3 reads CASSLYSNRAYNEQFF. In nucleotides, the CDR3 is TGTGCCAGCAGTTTGTATTCTAACAGGGCCTACAATGAGCAGTTCTTC.

The chain uses TRBV4-1 and TRBJ1-5; D remains ambiguous. Germline assignment: CDR1 MGHRA and CDR2 YSYEKL. This CDR3 contains 13 residues. Trimming cost V 1 base and J 6 bases, with 7 bases left between them. CDR3 coding DNA: TGCGCCAGCAGCCAAGGAGGGCGTCAGCCCCAGCATTTT. Its protein product is CASSQGGRQPQHF.

CDR3 bases: TGTGCCAGCAGCCCGGGACAGCCCTACGAGCAGTACTTC. Protein: CASSPGQPYEQYF. The chain employs TRBV7-3 and TRBJ2-7; the match to TRBD1 covers 7 bases. J was trimmed by 2 bases and V by 5 bases; bases with no gene match: 3. Germline V gene data show CDR1 as SGHTA and CDR2 as FQGTGA. The CDR3 loop spans 13 amino acids.

The V call is TRBV28, the J call TRBJ1-1; 7 bases match TRBD1. The V gene's germline CDR1 is MDHEN and CDR2 SYDVKM. Trimming cost V 2 bases and J 4 bases; bases outside gene matches: 7. CDR3 size: 15 residues. The CDR3 is CASSLIWAGGTEAFF. In DNA, the CDR3 is TGTGCCAGCAGTTTAATCTGGGCAGGGGGCACTGAAGCTTTCTTT.

The CDR3 reads CASASGAYEQYF. CDR3 nucleotides: TGTGCCAGCGCAAGCGGGGCCTACGAGCAGTACTTC. The V call is TRBV18, the J call TRBJ2-5; 7 bases fit TRBD2. The assigned J gene may be wrong: the sequence end matches TRBJ2-7 better. The CDR3 runs 12 residues. The V gene's germline CDR1 is KGHSH and CDR2 LQKENI.

The chain has TRBV7-9 and TRBJ1-4; TRBD1 is a possible D gene (5 bases). CDR3 length: 18 amino acids. Germline values: CDR1 SEHNR, CDR2 FQNEAQ (reference sequence). The V gene lost 4 bases and the J gene lost 3 bases, with 21 bases spanning the gap. The CDR3 DNA sequence: TGTGCCAGCAGCTCAGAGGGGTCCGAATACGGGGCTAATGAAAAACTGTTTTTT. This translates into CASSSEGSEYGANEKLFF.

The V call is TRBV7-9, the J call TRBJ2-1, with D unclear. Germline-derived CDR1 and CDR2 are SEHNR and FQNEAQ (reference sequence). CDR3 length: 15 residues. Trimming took 1 base from V and 4 from J, leaving 11 bases between them. The CDR3 is CASSLGRAVYNEQFF. The DNA for the CDR3 is TGTGCCAGCAGCTTAGGTAGGGCAGTTTACAATGAGCAGTTCTTC.

The chain is built from TRBV27 and TRBJ2-1; maybe TRBD1 (6 bases). V was pared by 4 bases and J by 4 bases, with 11 bases between. Germline V gives CDR1 MNHEY, CDR2 SMNVEV (reference sequence). The CDR3 has 14 amino acids. For the CDR3, the DNA is TGTGCCAGCAGTTACGGGACACTGTACAATGAGCAGTTCTTC. It specifies CASSYGTLYNEQFF.

This chain links TRBV27 with TRBJ2-7, with D tentatively TRBD2 (5 bases). This CDR3 is built from 15 residues. Trimming cost V 2 bases and J 6 bases, with 17 bases left between them. Germline V lookup: CDR1 MNHEY, CDR2 SMNVEV (reference sequence). The CDR3 DNA sequence: TGTGCCAGCAGTTTACTCCCCTCTCGCCGGGGCGAGCAGTACTTC. Its translation: CASSLLPSRRGEQYF.